The 28 T cell receptor beta chains reported below all come from one sample, sequenced in a study of Ad26.COV2.S vaccination and SARS-CoV-2 variants. The treatment was: some 20 received Ad26.COV2.S at low or high dose, single or two shots; five or six received placebo; per-sample allocation not given. After the first vaccine or placebo injection, samples were drawn on day 63. Repertoires were generated with immunoSEQ multiplex PCR, while TCRdb's copy carries only in-frame clones and drops some. In the table there are over 300,000 clones, 83% of which are singletons. The sample consisted of peripheral blood, taken in a trial of Ad26.COV2.S vaccine versus placebo. The origin of the receptors is a person aged 18-65 years who received the Ad26.COV2.S COVID-19 vaccine or a placebo.

This clone was found once. This chain connects TRBV4-3 to TRBJ2-5; TRBD2 matches 7 bases. Trimming at V came to 2 bases and at J to 1 base, leaving 7 bases not matched to a gene. Germline values: CDR1 LGHNA, CDR2 YSLEER. The length of the CDR3 is 16 residues. For the CDR3, the DNA is TGCGCCAGCAGCCAATCGACCGGGACTACCCAAGAGACCCAGTACTTC. Translating it yields CASSQSTGTTQETQYF.

V and J are TRBV3-1 (or the pseudogene TRBV3-2) and TRBJ2-7; 7 nucleotides line up with TRBD2. The germline gives CDR1 LGHDT, CDR2 YNNKEL (reference sequence). V dropped 0 bases and J dropped 3; count of bases not matched to a gene: 2. The CDR3 has 14 amino acids. The CDR3 is CASSQEAGFYEQYF. CDR3 sequence (DNA): TGTGCCAGCAGCCAAGAAGCGGGATTCTACGAGCAGTACTTC.

The V and J genes are TRBV19 and TRBJ2-4, with 8 positions matching TRBD2. Per the germline V gene, CDR1 is LNHDA and CDR2 is SQIVND (reference sequence). The CDR3 sequence is 15 residues long. With V trimmed by 6 bases and J by 0 bases, 4 bases remained unmatched. The CDR3 protein is CASSGLAVAKNIQYF. The CDR3, as DNA: TGTGCCAGTAGCGGACTAGCAGTAGCCAAAAACATTCAGTACTTC.

The chain employs TRBV6-5 and TRBJ2-3; unclear D gene. Trimming removed 5 bases from V and 7 bases from J, with 13 bases in between. The CDR3 is 13 residues long. The germline V gene encodes CDR1 MNHEY and CDR2 SVGAGI. The CDR3 is CASSTISTNTQYF. CDR3 nucleotides: TGTGCCAGCAGTACCATATCTACAAATACGCAGTATTTT.

This chain links TRBV18 with TRBJ1-1; D is undetermined. V lost 3 bases, J lost 4 bases, and 9 bases lay in between. CDR1 is KGHSH and CDR2 is LQKENI in the germline V gene. The CDR3 consists of 13 residues. CDR3 sequence: CASSPVGSTEAFF. The CDR3 nucleotides read TGTGCCAGCTCACCGGTGGGGTCCACTGAAGCTTTCTTT.

The J gene is TRBJ2-3, the V gene TRBV30, with TRBD1 matching over 8 bases. Germline CDR1 is GTSNPN and CDR2 is SVGIG (reference sequence). The CDR3 runs 16 residues. J lost 3 bases, V lost 3 bases, and 11 bases had no gene match. This CDR3 is CAWRGGRGRRTDTQYF. The CDR3 DNA reads TGTGCCTGGAGGGGGGGCAGGGGGCGCAGGACAGATACGCAGTATTTT.

V gene TRBV6-5 combines with J gene TRBJ1-2, with D perhaps matching TRBD1 (5 bases). The CDR3 runs to 12 residues. Germline loops: CDR1 MNHEY, CDR2 SVGAGI. The ends were cut back, 8 bases at V and 7 bases at J, with 14 bases in the middle. The CDR3 here is CASHGDFPGYTF. DNA of the CDR3: TGTGCCAGCCATGGGGACTTCCCTGGCTACACCTTC.

The rearrangement links TRBV18 to TRBJ1-3; D perhaps matches TRBD1 (5 bases). The CDR3 extends over 15 amino acids. The V end was cut by 2 bases, the J end by 4 bases, with 12 bases between. Germline CDR1 and CDR2: KGHSH and LQKENI. The CDR3 reads CASSPTHGGGNTIYF. The CDR3 DNA follows: TGTGCCAGCTCACCAACCCACGGGGGAGGAAACACCATATATTTT.

This clone occurred once. The rearrangement uses TRBV5-1 and TRBJ2-1; 14 bases agree with TRBD2. After removal of 4 bases from V and 7 bases from J, the junction contained 7 bases not matched to a gene. Germline V gene sequence: CDR1 SGHRS, CDR2 YFSETQ. This CDR3 is built from 16 residues. CDR3 loop: CASSRPGTSGSNEQFF. As DNA, the CDR3 is TGCGCCAGCAGCCGACCCGGGACTAGCGGGAGTAATGAGCAGTTCTTC. Full variable domain (rest looked up from reference TRBV5-1 and TRBJ2-1): KAGVTQTPRYLIKTRGQQVTLSCSPISGHRSVSWYQQTPGQGLQFLFEYFSETQRNKGNFPGRFSGRQFSNSRSEMNVSTLELGDSALYLCASSRPGTSGSNEQFFGPGTRLTVL.

The sample holds one count of this clone. The V and J genes are TRBV5-1 and TRBJ2-7; 12 nucleotides line up with TRBD1. CDR1 is SGHRS, CDR2 YFSETQ, per germline. V was clipped by 4 bases and J by 0 bases; unmatched bases: 8. This CDR3 has 17 residues. For the CDR3, the DNA is TGCGCCAGCAGCCGCTCCAAGGGACAGGGGGCCTCCTACGAGCAGTACTTC. As protein: CASSRSKGQGASYEQYF.

The CDR3 DNA follows: TGTGCCAGCAGTGAATCCTATCAACAAGAGACCCAGTACTTC. Amino acid sequence: CASSESYQQETQYF. The chain joins TRBV25-1 to TRBJ2-5, with no clear D. The germline gives CDR1 MGHDK, CDR2 SYGVNS. The CDR3 is 14 residues long. V dropped 1 base and J dropped 2 bases, with 8 bases sitting between them.

The chain has TRBV5-1 and TRBJ2-4; D might be TRBD1 (6 bases). V shed 1 base and J shed 0 bases, with 8 bases lying between them. The CDR3 is 15 residues long. In germline, CDR1 is SGHRS, CDR2 YFSETQ. The CDR3 protein is CASSLRGLAKNIQYF. The CDR3 nucleotides read TGCGCCAGCAGCTTGAGGGGGTTAGCCAAAAACATTCAGTACTTC.

The chain is built from TRBV5-1 and TRBJ2-7; 8 bases fit TRBD1. Germline V gene data show CDR1 as SGHRS and CDR2 as YFSETQ. CDR3 size: 15 residues. The V gene end was trimmed by 0 bases and the J gene end by 3 bases; junction bases not matched to a gene: 5. CDR3 nucleotides: TGCGCCAGCAGCTTGGGTGGGACAGGATTCTACGAGCAGTACTTC. Translating gives CASSLGGTGFYEQYF.

The chain recombines TRBV9 with TRBJ1-3; maybe TRBD1 (5 bases). The CDR3 has 15 residues. V was shortened by 0 bases and J by 2 bases, with 9 bases between the two germline ends. Germline lookup yields CDR1 SGDLS and CDR2 YYNGEE. This chain's CDR3 is CASSVDPGTGNTIYF. The DNA of the CDR3 is TGTGCCAGCAGCGTAGATCCAGGGACTGGAAACACCATATATTTT.

The CDR3 DNA is TGTGCCAGCAGTTATTTTATCGAGCAGTTCTTC. It encodes CASSYFIEQFF. V and J are TRBV6-2 or TRBV6-3 and TRBJ2-1; D not resolved. Deletions cut 3 bases from V and 10 bases from J, with 7 bases between. The CDR3 sequence is 11 residues long. CDR1 and CDR2 from the germline V gene are MNHEY and SVGEGT.

The CDR3 loop reads CASSWGLARTDTQYF. Here the CDR3 DNA reads TGTGCCAGCAGTTGGGGACTAGCGCGCACAGATACGCAGTATTTT. The chain joins TRBV6-5 to TRBJ2-3; 10 nucleotides match TRBD2. This CDR3 comprises 15 residues. Germline loops: CDR1 MNHEY, CDR2 SVGAGI. The ends lost 4 bases at V and 1 base at J; junction bases unmatched: 2.

V is TRBV7-2 and J is TRBJ2-5; D not resolved. CDR1 is SGHTA, CDR2 FQGNSA, per germline. This CDR3 is built from 13 residues. Trimming cost V 1 base and J 4 bases, with 7 bases left between them. The CDR3 reads CASSLGAGETQYF. The CDR3 nucleotides are TGTGCCAGCAGCTTAGGGGCTGGAGAGACCCAGTACTTC.

V gene TRBV30 combines with J gene TRBJ2-1, with D unclear. V dropped 3 bases and J dropped 2 bases, with 8 bases sitting between them. The CDR3 sequence is 13 residues long. Germline loops: CDR1 GTSNPN, CDR2 SVGIG (reference sequence). CDR3: CAWRARTYNEQFF. In DNA form, the CDR3 reads TGTGCCTGGAGGGCGAGAACCTACAATGAGCAGTTCTTC.

This clone was detected only a few times. CDR3 in amino acids: CASSPHMGVGAFF. The CDR3 nucleotides are TGTGCCAGCAGCCCCCATATGGGGGTAGGGGCTTTCTTT. This chain links TRBV14 with TRBJ1-1; TRBD1 is a possible D gene (5 bases). CDR3 length: 13 amino acids. V was pared by 4 bases and J by 11 bases, with 17 bases between. Germline assignment: CDR1 SGHDN and CDR2 FVKESK. Based on the CDR3 plus reference TRBV14 and TRBJ1-1, the full variable domain is EAGVTQFPSHSVIEKGQTVTLRCDPISGHDNLYWYRRVMGKEIKFLLHFVKESKQDESGMPNNRFLAERTGGTYSTLKVQPAELEDSGVYFCASSPHMGVGAFFGQGTRLTVV.

The chain is built from TRBV5-6 and TRBJ2-6, with D uncertain. Between the trimmed V and J ends, which lost 4 bases and 4 bases, there was a span of 12 bases. CDR3 length: 15 amino acids. Looked up from germline, CDR1 is SGHDT and CDR2 is YYEEEE. The DNA for the CDR3 is TGTGCCAGCAGCGGTCGGGTATACGGGGCCAACGTCCTGACTTTC. Translation: CASSGRVYGANVLTF.

V usage is TRBV4-3 and J usage is TRBJ1-1, with D unresolved. The germline V gene has CDR1 LGHNA and CDR2 YSLEER. CDR3 length equals 15 residues. Trimming removed 3 bases at V and 0 bases at J, with 11 bases between. CDR3 protein: CASSQGSNMNTEAFF. The CDR3 DNA is TGCGCCAGCAGCCAGGGATCGAACATGAACACTGAAGCTTTCTTT.

This clone was found once. This sequence joins TRBV7-9 and TRBJ2-7; 10 nucleotides match TRBD2. The CDR3 is 15 amino acids. Germline V gene lookup returns CDR1 SEHNR and CDR2 FQNEAQ (reference sequence). The V and J ends lost 5 bases and 2 bases, in that order; junction bases with no gene match: 6. The CDR3 DNA sequence: TGTGCCAGCAGCCCTCGGACTAGCGGCGCCTACGAGCAGTACTTC. Its protein is CASSPRTSGAYEQYF.

V usage is TRBV19 and J usage is TRBJ1-4, with D possibly TRBD1 on 5 matching bases. The CDR3 extends over 15 amino acids. Germline CDR1 and CDR2: LNHDA and SQIVND (reference sequence). Between the trimmed V and J ends, which lost 6 bases and 8 bases, there was a span of 19 bases. The CDR3 region is CASSLIGTGGEKLFF. CDR3 sequence (DNA): TGTGCCAGTAGCCTGATCGGGACCGGGGGGGAAAAACTGTTTTTT.

The J gene is TRBJ2-1, the V gene TRBV14; D remains unclear. The V gene lost 2 bases and the J gene lost 6 bases, with 14 bases spanning the gap. The CDR3 has 15 residues. Germline V gene data show CDR1 as SGHDN and CDR2 as FVKESK. The CDR3 here is CASSQQAMRRNEQFF. The CDR3 region has the DNA TGTGCCAGCAGCCAACAAGCTATGAGGCGCAATGAGCAGTTCTTC.

This chain joins TRBV27 and TRBJ2-7; possibly TRBD1 for D (6 bases). The germline V gene encodes CDR1 MNHEY and CDR2 SMNVEV (reference sequence). The V and J ends lost 5 bases and 0 bases respectively, with 11 bases between them. There are 14 residues in the CDR3. DNA of the CDR3: TGTGCCAGCAGTGGTCGGGACACCTCCTACGAGCAGTACTTC. Its translation is CASSGRDTSYEQYF.

The CDR3 sequence is CASSWTSMHRGYNSPLHF. The CDR3 DNA reads TGTGCCAGCAGCTGGACCAGTATGCACAGGGGCTATAATTCACCCCTCCACTTT. The V call is TRBV5-5, the J call TRBJ1-6; TRBD1 aligns across 7 bases. The CDR3 has 18 residues. Per the germline V gene, CDR1 is SGHKS and CDR2 is YYEKEE (reference sequence). V was clipped by 3 bases and J by 3 bases; unmatched bases: 12.

This chain joins TRBV19 and TRBJ2-2, with 9 nucleotides matching TRBD1. CDR3 size: 15 residues. In germline, CDR1 is LNHDA, CDR2 SQIVND (reference sequence). The V gene end was trimmed by 5 bases and the J gene end by 5 bases; junction bases not matched to a gene: 6. The CDR3 coding sequence is TGTGCCAGTAGTGTGACAGGGGGAGGTACCGGGGAGCTGTTTTTT. Protein sequence: CASSVTGGGTGELFF.

This clone was seen a single time. The J gene is TRBJ2-5, the V gene TRBV27, with D unresolved. V dropped 3 bases and J dropped 1 base, with 3 bases sitting between them. The germline V gene encodes CDR1 MNHEY and CDR2 SMNVEV (reference sequence). The CDR3 is 12 amino acids. The CDR3 is CASSLAQETQYF. The CDR3 bases are TGTGCCAGCAGTTTGGCCCAAGAGACCCAGTACTTC.